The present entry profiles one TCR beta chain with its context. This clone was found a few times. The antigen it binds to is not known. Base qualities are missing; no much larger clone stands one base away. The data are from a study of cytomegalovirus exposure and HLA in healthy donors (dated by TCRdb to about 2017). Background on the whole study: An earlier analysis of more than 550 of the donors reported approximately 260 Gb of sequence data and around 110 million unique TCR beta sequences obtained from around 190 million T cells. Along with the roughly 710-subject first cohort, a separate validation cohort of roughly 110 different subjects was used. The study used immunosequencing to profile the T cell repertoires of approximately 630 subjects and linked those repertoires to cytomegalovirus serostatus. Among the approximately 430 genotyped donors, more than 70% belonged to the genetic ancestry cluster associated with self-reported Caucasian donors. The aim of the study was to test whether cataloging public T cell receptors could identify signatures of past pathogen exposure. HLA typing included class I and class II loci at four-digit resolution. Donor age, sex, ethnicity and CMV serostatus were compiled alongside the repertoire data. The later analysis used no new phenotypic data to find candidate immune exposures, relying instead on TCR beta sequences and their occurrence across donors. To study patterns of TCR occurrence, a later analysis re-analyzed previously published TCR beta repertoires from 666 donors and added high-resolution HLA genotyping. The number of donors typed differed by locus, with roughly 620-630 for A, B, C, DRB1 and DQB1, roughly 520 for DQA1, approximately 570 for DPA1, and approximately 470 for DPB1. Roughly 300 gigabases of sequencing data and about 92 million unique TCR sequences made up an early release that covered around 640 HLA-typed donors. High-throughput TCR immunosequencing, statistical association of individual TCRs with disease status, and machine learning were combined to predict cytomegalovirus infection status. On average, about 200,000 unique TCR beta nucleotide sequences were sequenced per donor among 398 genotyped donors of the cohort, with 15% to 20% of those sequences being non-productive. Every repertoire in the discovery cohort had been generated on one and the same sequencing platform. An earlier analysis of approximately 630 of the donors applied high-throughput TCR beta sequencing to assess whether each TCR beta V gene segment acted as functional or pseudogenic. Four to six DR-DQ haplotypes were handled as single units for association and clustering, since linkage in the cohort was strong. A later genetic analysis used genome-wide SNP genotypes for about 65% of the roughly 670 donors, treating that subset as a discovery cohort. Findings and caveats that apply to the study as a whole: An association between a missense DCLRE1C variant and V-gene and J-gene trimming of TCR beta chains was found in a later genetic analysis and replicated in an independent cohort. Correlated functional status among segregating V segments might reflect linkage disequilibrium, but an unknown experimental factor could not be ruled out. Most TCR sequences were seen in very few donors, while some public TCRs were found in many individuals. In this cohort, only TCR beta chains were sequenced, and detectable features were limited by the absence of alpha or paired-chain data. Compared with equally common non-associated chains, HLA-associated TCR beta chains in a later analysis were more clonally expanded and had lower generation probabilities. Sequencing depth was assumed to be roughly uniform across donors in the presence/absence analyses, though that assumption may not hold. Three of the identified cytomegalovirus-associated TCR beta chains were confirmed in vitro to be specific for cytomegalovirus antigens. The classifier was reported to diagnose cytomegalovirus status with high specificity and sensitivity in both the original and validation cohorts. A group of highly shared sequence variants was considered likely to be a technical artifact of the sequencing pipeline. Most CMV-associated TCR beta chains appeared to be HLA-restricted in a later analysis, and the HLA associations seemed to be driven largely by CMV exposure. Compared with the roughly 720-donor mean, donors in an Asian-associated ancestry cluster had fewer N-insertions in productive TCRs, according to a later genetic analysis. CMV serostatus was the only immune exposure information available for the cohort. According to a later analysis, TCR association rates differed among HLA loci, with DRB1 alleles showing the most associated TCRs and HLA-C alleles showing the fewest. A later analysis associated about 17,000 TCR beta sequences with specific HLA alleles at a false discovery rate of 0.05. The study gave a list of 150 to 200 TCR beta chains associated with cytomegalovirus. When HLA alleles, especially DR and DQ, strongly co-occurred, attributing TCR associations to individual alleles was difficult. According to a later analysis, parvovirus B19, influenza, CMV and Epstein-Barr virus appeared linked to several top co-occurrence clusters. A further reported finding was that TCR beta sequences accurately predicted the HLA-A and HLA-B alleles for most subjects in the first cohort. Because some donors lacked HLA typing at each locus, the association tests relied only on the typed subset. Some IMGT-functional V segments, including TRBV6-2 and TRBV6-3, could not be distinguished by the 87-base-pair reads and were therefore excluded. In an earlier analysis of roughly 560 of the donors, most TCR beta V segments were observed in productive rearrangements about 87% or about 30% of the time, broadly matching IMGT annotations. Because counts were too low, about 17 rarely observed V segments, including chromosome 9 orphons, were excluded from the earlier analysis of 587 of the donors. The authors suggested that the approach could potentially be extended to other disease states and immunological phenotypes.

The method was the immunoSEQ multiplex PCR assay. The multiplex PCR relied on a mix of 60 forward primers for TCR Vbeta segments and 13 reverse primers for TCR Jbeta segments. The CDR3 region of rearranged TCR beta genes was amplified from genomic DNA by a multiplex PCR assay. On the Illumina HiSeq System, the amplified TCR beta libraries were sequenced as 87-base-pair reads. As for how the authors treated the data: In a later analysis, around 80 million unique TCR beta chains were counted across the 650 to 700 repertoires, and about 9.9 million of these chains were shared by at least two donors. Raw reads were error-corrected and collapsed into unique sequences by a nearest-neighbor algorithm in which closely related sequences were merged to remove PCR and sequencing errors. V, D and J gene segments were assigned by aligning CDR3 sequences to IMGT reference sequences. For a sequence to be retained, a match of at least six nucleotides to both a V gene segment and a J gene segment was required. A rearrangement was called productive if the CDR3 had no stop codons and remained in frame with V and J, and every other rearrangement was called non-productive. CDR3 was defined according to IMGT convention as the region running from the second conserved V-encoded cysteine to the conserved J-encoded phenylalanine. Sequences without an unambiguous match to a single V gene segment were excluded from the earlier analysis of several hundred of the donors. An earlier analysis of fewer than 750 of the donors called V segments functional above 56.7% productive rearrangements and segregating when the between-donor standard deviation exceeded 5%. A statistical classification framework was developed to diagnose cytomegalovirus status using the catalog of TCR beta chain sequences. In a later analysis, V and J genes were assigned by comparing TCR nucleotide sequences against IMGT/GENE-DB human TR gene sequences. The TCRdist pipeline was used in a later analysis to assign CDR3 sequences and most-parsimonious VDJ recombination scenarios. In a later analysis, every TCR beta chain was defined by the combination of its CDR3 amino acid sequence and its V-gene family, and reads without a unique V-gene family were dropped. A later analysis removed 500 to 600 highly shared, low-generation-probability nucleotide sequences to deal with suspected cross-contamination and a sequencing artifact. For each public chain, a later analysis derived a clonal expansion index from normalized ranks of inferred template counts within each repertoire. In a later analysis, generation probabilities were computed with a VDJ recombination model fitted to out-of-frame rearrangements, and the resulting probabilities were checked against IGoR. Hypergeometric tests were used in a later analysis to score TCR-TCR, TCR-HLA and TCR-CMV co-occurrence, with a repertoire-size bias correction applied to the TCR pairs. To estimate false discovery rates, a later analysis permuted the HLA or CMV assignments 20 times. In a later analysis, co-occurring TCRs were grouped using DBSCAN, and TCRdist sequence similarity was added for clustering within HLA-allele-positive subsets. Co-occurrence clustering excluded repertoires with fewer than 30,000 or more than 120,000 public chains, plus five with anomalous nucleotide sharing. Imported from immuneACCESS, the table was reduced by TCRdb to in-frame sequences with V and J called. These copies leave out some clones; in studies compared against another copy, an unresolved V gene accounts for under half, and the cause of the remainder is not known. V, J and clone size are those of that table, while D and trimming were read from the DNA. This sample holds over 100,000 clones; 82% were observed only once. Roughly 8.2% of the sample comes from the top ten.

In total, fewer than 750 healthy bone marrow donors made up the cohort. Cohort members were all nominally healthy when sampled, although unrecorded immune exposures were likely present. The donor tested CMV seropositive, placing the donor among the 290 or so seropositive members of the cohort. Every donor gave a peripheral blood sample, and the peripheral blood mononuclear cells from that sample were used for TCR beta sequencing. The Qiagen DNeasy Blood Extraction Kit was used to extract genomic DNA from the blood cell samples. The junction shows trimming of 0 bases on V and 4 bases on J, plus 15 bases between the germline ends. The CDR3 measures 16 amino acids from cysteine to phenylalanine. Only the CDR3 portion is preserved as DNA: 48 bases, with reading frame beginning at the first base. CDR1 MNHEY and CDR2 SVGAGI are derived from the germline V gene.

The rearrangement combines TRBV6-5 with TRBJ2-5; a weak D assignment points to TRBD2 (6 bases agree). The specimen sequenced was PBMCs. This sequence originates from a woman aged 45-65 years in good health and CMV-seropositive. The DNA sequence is TGTGCCAGCAGTTACTCCCTAGCGCGTTCCTTAGAGACCCAGTACTTC. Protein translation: CASSYSLARSLETQYF.